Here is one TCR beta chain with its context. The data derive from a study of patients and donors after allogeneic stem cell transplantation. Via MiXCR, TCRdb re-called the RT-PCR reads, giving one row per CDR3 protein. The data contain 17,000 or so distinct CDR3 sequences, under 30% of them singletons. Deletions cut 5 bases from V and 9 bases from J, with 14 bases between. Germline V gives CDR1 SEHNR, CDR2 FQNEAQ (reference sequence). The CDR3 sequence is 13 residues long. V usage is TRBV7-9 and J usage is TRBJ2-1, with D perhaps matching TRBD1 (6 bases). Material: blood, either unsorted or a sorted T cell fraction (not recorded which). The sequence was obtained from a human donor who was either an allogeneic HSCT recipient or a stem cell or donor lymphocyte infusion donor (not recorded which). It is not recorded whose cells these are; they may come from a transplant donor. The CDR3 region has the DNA TGTGCCAGCAGCCCTTACAGGGTAGGTGAGCAGTTCTTC. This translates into CASSPYRVGEQFF.